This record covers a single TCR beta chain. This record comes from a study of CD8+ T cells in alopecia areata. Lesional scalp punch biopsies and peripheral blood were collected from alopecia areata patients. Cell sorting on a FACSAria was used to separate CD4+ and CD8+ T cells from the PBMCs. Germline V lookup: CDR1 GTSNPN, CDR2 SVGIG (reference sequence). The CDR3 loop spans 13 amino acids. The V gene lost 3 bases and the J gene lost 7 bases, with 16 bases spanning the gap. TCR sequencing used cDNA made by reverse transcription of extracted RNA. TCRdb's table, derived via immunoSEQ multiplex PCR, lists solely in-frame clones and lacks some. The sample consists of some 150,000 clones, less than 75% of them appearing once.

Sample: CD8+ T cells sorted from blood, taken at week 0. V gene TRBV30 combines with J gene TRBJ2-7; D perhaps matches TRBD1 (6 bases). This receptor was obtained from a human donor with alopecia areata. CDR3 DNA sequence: TGTGCCTGGAGAGAGGACAGCCTTAGGGAGCAGTACTTC. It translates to CAWREDSLREQYF.